This note documents a single T cell receptor beta chain sequence. The antigen remains unidentified. This entry belongs to a study of vaccination effects on CD4 cells after COVID-19. Germline lookup yields CDR1 SGHRS and CDR2 YFSETQ. This CDR3 has 16 residues. V lost 0 bases and J lost 0, with 10 bases in between. TCRdb keeps only in-frame clones here, not all; method: immunoSEQ multiplex PCR. The table records roughly 68,000 clones, over 70% of them present only once. Expansion with viral peptide pools was applied to antigen-specific CD4+ T cells by the ViraFEST assay prior to sequencing. Investigators separated out CD4+ T cells once around 9 days of culture had passed. As their vaccination, participants received two doses of either BNT162b2 or mRNA-1273.

The sequencing here drew on CD4+ T cells from PBMCs cultured with HCoV-229E spike peptides, taken after COVID-19 vaccination. The sequence came from a human donor who received a COVID-19 vaccine. The chain links TRBV5-1 to TRBJ2-4; D is possibly TRBD1 (6 bases). The CDR3 loop is CASSLDPGVAKNIQYF. In DNA, the CDR3 is TGCGCCAGCAGCTTGGACCCAGGGGTAGCCAAAAACATTCAGTACTTC. Supplemented by reference TRBV5-1 and TRBJ2-4, the full variable domain reads KAGVTQTPRYLIKTRGQQVTLSCSPISGHRSVSWYQQTPGQGLQFLFEYFSETQRNKGNFPGRFSGRQFSNSRSEMNVSTLELGDSALYLCASSLDPGVAKNIQYFGAGTRLSVL.